This is a list of T cell receptor beta chains from one sample in a study of OX40 agonist ivuxolimab in advanced cancers. Only in-frame clones appear in the TCRdb table, and some are missing; sequencing was by immunoSEQ multiplex PCR. In the table there are around 80,000 clones, roughly 92% of which are singletons. This sample comprised CD4+ or CD8+ T cells sorted from blood, obtained in a trial of the OX40 agonist ivuxolimab. The receptors were sampled from an adult with an advanced solid tumor such as melanoma, head and neck, liver or kidney cancer. CDR3s include the opening cysteine and the closing phenylalanine or tryptophan. Fields, in order: D gene, V gene, clone size, J gene, CDR3 protein, CDR3 DNA. A D gene is named only where the DNA matches it firmly. Not all rows give a size; the values are once, few, many and, for expanded clones, a class.

>TRBD1|TRBV28|once|TRBJ2-7
CASSFSSGQDSYEQYF
TGTGCCAGCAGTTTCTCCTCGGGACAGGACTCCTACGAGCAGTACTTC
>TRBD1|TRBV6-6|.|TRBJ1-1
CASTSGTGLNTEAFF
TGTGCCAGCACCTCCGGGACAGGGCTTAACACTGAAGCTTTCTTT
>.|TRBV12-5|.|TRBJ1-1
CASAIKVGRVTEAFF
TGTGCTAGTGCCATTAAGGTAGGCCGGGTCACTGAAGCTTTCTTT
>TRBD2|TRBV13|.|TRBJ2-1
CASSHPLAGGRNEQFF
TGTGCCAGCAGCCACCCCCTGGCGGGAGGTAGAAATGAGCAGTTCTTC
>.|TRBV30|.|TRBJ1-2
CAWNPGQTYGYTF
TGTGCCTGGAATCCGGGCCAGACATATGGCTACACCTTC
>TRBD1|TRBV6-5|.|TRBJ1-5
CASSLGQGFNQPQHF
TGTGCCAGCAGTCTAGGACAGGGATTCAATCAGCCCCAGCATTTT
>.|TRBV9|.|TRBJ2-5
CASSIQAGPQETQYF
TGTGCCAGCAGCATACAAGCGGGCCCCCAAGAGACCCAGTACTTC
>.|TRBV15|.|TRBJ2-3
CATSSPDRLTDTQYF
TGTGCCACCAGCAGCCCCGACAGGCTCACAGATACGCAGTATTTT
>.|TRBV7-8|.|TRBJ2-1
CASSGGHYNEQFF
TGTGCCAGCAGCGGGGGACATTACAATGAGCAGTTCTTC
>.|TRBV19|once|TRBJ2-1
CASSSNPKGGKGEQFF
TGTGCCAGTAGTTCCAACCCTAAGGGGGGAAAGGGTGAGCAGTTCTTC
>TRBD1|TRBV27|.|TRBJ1-2
CASSLNQGASNYGYTF
TGTGCCAGCAGTTTAAATCAGGGGGCCAGCAACTATGGCTACACCTTC
>TRBD2|TRBV18|.|TRBJ2-3
CASSPDGGAITDTQYF
TGTGCCAGCTCACCAGACGGGGGGGCTATTACAGATACGCAGTATTTT
>.|TRBV6-1|.|TRBJ1-6
CASSEVRDAASPLHF
TGTGCCAGCAGTGAAGTCCGGGACGCGGCTTCACCCCTCCACTTT
>TRBD2|TRBV11-3|.|TRBJ2-7
CASSLELAVRSEQYF
TGTGCCAGCAGCTTGGAACTAGCGGTTCGTTCCGAGCAGTACTTC
>.|TRBV6-1|.|TRBJ1-6
CASNPTENSPLHF
TGTGCCAGCAATCCTACGGAAAATTCACCCCTCCACTTT
>.|TRBV28|.|TRBJ1-2
CASSLSPGTLYGYTF
TGTGCCAGCAGTTTATCCCCCGGGACCCTCTATGGCTACACCTTC
>TRBD2|TRBV5-1|.|TRBJ2-1
CASSTSGRGPYNEQFF
TGCGCCAGCAGCACTAGCGGGAGGGGCCCCTACAATGAGCAGTTCTTC
>.|TRBV29-1|.|TRBJ2-7
CSIGQVAYEQYF
TGCAGCATAGGACAAGTAGCCTACGAGCAGTACTTC
>TRBD1|TRBV7-6|.|TRBJ2-3
CASSLGQGTDTQYF
TGTGCCAGCAGCCTAGGACAGGGCACAGATACGCAGTATTTT
>.|TRBV7-3|.|TRBJ2-5
CASSLSGEQETQYF
TGTGCCAGCAGCTTAAGTGGCGAGCAAGAGACCCAGTACTTC
>TRBD1|TRBV19|.|TRBJ1-1
CASSRQGLNTEAFF
TGTGCCAGTTCCCGACAGGGACTGAACACTGAAGCTTTCTTT
>TRBD1|TRBV6-5|.|TRBJ1-1
CASGGQGPMNTEAFF
TGTGCCAGCGGCGGACAGGGCCCAATGAACACTGAAGCTTTCTTT
>.|TRBV12-5|.|TRBJ2-2
CASGREYTGELFF
TGTGCTAGTGGACGGGAGTATACCGGGGAGCTGTTTTTT
>TRBD1|TRBV7-8|.|TRBJ1-6
CASTPTGGPSPLHF
TGTGCCAGCACGCCGACAGGGGGACCCTCACCCCTCCACTTT
>.|TRBV30|once|TRBJ1-6
CAWSPNWNSPLHF
TGTGCCTGGAGTCCCAATTGGAATTCACCCCTCCACTTT
>TRBD2|TRBV10-3|once|TRBJ2-2
CAISESLAGGKTGELFF
TGTGCCATCAGTGAGTCACTCGCGGGGGGGAAAACCGGGGAGCTGTTTTTT
>.|TRBV6-1|.|TRBJ1-2
CASSEVTVNYGYTF
TGTGCCAGCAGTGAAGTGACTGTTAACTATGGCTACACCTTC
>TRBD2|TRBV10-3|once|TRBJ2-1
CAISHSGSSSYNEQFF
TGTGCCATCAGCCATAGCGGGAGCAGCTCCTACAATGAGCAGTTCTTC
>.|TRBV5-1|.|TRBJ2-7
CASSLGGTSDGEQYF
TGCGCCAGCAGCTTGGGGGGGACGTCGGACGGCGAGCAGTACTTC
>.|TRBV21-1|.|TRBJ1-3
CASSKALLERDKGNTIYF
TGTGCCAGCAGCAAAGCGCTTTTGGAAAGGGATAAAGGAAACACCATATATTTT
>TRBD1|TRBV4-1|.|TRBJ2-3
CASSLQGTDTQYF
TGCGCCAGCAGCCTACAGGGGACGGATACGCAGTATTTT
>TRBD1|TRBV19|.|TRBJ1-3
CASSNQRDRAGNTIYF
TGTGCCAGTAGTAACCAACGGGACAGGGCAGGAAACACCATATATTTT
>.|TRBV5-1|.|TRBJ1-5
CASSPGTVVGNQPQHF
TGCGCCAGCAGCCCCGGGACGGTCGTCGGGAATCAGCCCCAGCATTTT
>TRBD1|TRBV5-5|.|TRBJ2-7
CASGTGTSYEQYF
TGTGCCAGCGGGACAGGGACCTCCTACGAGCAGTACTTC
>.|TRBV5-8|.|TRBJ2-1
CATDRGSSYNEQFF
TGTGCCACCGATCGGGGGAGCTCCTACAATGAGCAGTTCTTC
>TRBD1|TRBV6-1|.|TRBJ2-5
CASTWTGGGESQYF
TGTGCCAGCACCTGGACAGGGGGCGGAGAGTCCCAGTACTTC
>.|TRBV6-5|.|TRBJ2-5
CASSYSNWGAETQYF
TGTGCCAGCAGTTACTCGAACTGGGGTGCGGAGACCCAGTACTTC
>TRBD2|TRBV7-9|.|TRBJ2-7
CASSLVVRREGPSYEQYF
TGTGCCAGCAGCTTAGTGGTGCGGCGGGAGGGCCCTTCCTACGAGCAGTACTTC
>.|TRBV10-3|.|TRBJ1-5
CAISDVPGNNQPQHF
TGTGCCATCAGTGATGTGCCCGGGAACAATCAGCCCCAGCATTTT
>TRBD1|TRBV5-1|.|TRBJ1-2
CASSFGDRDRGSYGYTF
TGCGCCAGCAGCTTTGGGGACCGGGACAGGGGGTCCTATGGCTACACCTTC
>.|TRBV6-5|.|TRBJ2-7
CASYDRYSYEQYF
TGTGCCAGCTATGACAGATACTCCTACGAGCAGTACTTC
>.|TRBV30|.|TRBJ2-5
CAWAWGGVERETQYF
TGTGCCTGGGCGTGGGGCGGGGTGGAGCGGGAGACCCAGTACTTC
>TRBD1|TRBV18|once|TRBJ1-1
CASSLRTGRDTEAFF
TGTGCCAGCTCACTACGGACAGGGAGAGACACTGAAGCTTTCTTT